This record looks at one T cell receptor (beta chain) sequence and its context. Its cognate antigen has yet to be identified. No much larger clone is present one base from it, and per-base qualities are unavailable. Each donor gave one peripheral blood draw, approximately 120 mL on average, collected into heparinised tubes. A BD FACSAria II was used to sort naive, central memory, regulatory and stem cell-like memory CD4+ T cells with a panel that included CD45RO, CCR7, CD25, CD127, CD95 and CD27. Purity was above 95% for every sorted population. Right away, PBMCs were isolated by Lymphoprep density gradient centrifugation and were stained directly, with no culture step. Samples were stained and sorted in pairs, with one healthy donor and one patient per experiment, so that batch effects were minimized. This sample was taken from a study of beta chain features in type 1 diabetes (dated by TCRdb to 2017 to 2018). About the full investigation: Patients and healthy donors did not differ in mean age, gender distribution, total cell number or subset yield. A total of under 120,000,000 sorted cells were examined across all samples, and RNA yield correlated strongly with the number of cells per subset. In the study, TCRB repertoires of sorted circulating CD4+ T cell subsets from recently diagnosed type 1 diabetes patients were compared with those of matched healthy donors. Whereas all 30 or so donors provided naive and central memory subsets, regulatory and stem cell-like memory subsets were isolated from just 8 patients and roughly 8 healthy donors. The investigation overall reported the following: Fewer insertions and more nucleotide deletions at VDJ recombination sites were observed in patients with type 1 diabetes, implying thymic rearrangement abnormalities. PCR may preferentially amplify shorter templates, but because patient and control samples were amplified and corrected together, any resulting skew would affect both groups equally. Sequencing cDNA rather than genomic DNA could over-represent highly expressing activated cells, although activation and CD3 levels did not differ between groups. Only small numbers of individuals were included in the HLA sub-analyses, which left unresolved whether HLA type had any influence on TCRB rearrangement. Type 1 diabetes patients showed a moderate but significant shortening of TCRB CDR3 length in all four CD4+ subsets. Naive, central memory and regulatory TCRB repertoires appeared to be more alike among patients than among healthy donors.

All of the isolated RNA was reverse transcribed with the High Capacity cDNA Reverse Transcription Kit, so expressed TCRB transcripts were sequenced. Deep immunoSEQ sequencing was applied to naive, central memory and regulatory T cell samples, giving an average of roughly 3.5 million total reads per sample. Sorted cells were lysed in RLT buffer, and RNA was extracted using DNase-treated RNeasy Micro or Mini kits according to cell number. To prevent cross-contamination, every cell subset was processed on its own, while patient and healthy donor samples were processed together. The immunoSEQ multiplex PCR was used to amplify TCRB sequences from cDNA, generating 87-bp fragments that spanned the CDR3 region. The amplicons were sequenced using the Illumina HiSeq platform. On the authors' methods: Synthetic template baselines were used to correct PCR bias computationally, reads within Hamming distance 2 were collapsed, and singletons that could not be merged were discarded. By aligning reads against IMGT, V, D and J genes, CDR3 length, and insertions or deletions at six rearrangement sites were assigned. Within each subset, clonotype counts were normalized to sorted cell number, and only after that were true diversity and Gini coefficients computed with the tcR R package. The overlap coefficient, calculated on TCRB nucleotide sequences, was used to measure repertoire sharing. Here the immuneACCESS table is served through TCRdb, limited to in-frame sequences with V and J called. Missing clones are a known gap in these copies; in checked studies unresolved V genes cover under half, and the rest lacks a known reason. The V and J calls and clone size come from that table; D and trimming were worked out from the DNA. In all, the sample holds approximately 150,000 clones, and around 13% of those were seen once. Approximately 1.3% of the sample is in the top ten clones.

The germline V gene supplies CDR1 MDHEN and CDR2 SYDVKM. The CDR3 holds 14 amino acids from the cysteine to the phenylalanine. Here the CDR3 DNA is all that survives: 42 bases in frame from base 1. V and J are truncated by 2 bases and 10 bases respectively, leaving an intervening sequence of 12 bases. The sequenced material came from central memory CD4+ T cells from blood. The sequence links TRBV28 to TRBJ1-6; a tentative D match to TRBD1 spans 5 bases. This sequence originates from a young man with type 1 diabetes. The CDR3 reads as follows: CASSLLGVGSPLHF. The DNA sequence reads TGTGCCAGCAGTTTACTGGGGGTCGGCTCACCCCTCCACTTT. Reference TRBV28 and TRBJ1-6 proteins supply the regions before and after the CDR3; the full variable domain is: DVKVTQSSRYLVKRTGEKVFLECVQDMDHENMFWYRQDPGLGLRLIYFSYDVKMKEKGDIPEGYSVSREKKERFSLILESASTNQTSMYLCASSLLGVGSPLHFGNGTRLTVT.